This entry features one TCR beta chain sequence. Its antigen is as yet unknown. The data stem from a study of cytomegalovirus exposure and HLA in healthy donors. Study-wide context: The same platform was used for the 100 to 150 validation repertoires and the 600 to 850 first-cohort repertoires, a later analysis reported. Study results and caveats: Many donors carried some public TCRs, although rarity characterized most TCR sequences.

The germline CDR1 and CDR2 sequences are LGHNA and YNFKEQ. Trimming left V 0 bases short and J 5 bases short, with 7 bases between. The CDR3 totals 14 residues. TCRdb's table, derived via immunoSEQ multiplex PCR, lists solely in-frame clones and lacks some. Of about 130,000 clones listed, 89% are singletons. V gene TRBV4-2 combines with J gene TRBJ2-2, with D possibly being TRBD1 (5 bases). This receptor was identified in a man aged 25 to 40 in good health and CMV-seronegative. The sample consisted of PBMCs. The CDR3 nucleotides are TGTGCCAGCAGCCAAGAGACAGTTACCGGGGAGCTGTTTTTT. It codes for CASSQETVTGELFF.